This TCR beta chain is drawn from a study of T cells in Graves' hyperthyroidism and ophthalmopathy. This clonotype was seen at least ten times. Researchers took RNA transcripts and amplified the TCR beta CDR3 regions from them. First-round RT-PCR targeting the TCR CDR3 was performed with the HTBI primer set. TCRdb processed the multiplex PCR reads anew with MiXCR; each CDR3 protein has one entry. The sample consists of under 700,000 distinct CDR3 sequences, more than 45% of them appearing once. The sequence was obtained from a woman under 30 with Graves' hyperthyroidism. The sample consisted of peripheral blood or thyroid tissue (not recorded which).

Here the CDR3 reads CSVRGKDTEAFF. For the CDR3, the DNA is TGCAGCGTCAGGGGGAAGGACACTGAAGCTTTCTTT. The rearrangement joins TRBV29-1 to TRBJ1-1, with TRBD1 matching over 7 bases. CDR1 and CDR2 from the germline V gene are SQVTM and ANQGSEA. CDR3 length equals 12 residues. V lost 6 bases to trimming and J lost 3 bases; unmatched junction nucleotides: 4.